A selection of T cell receptor beta chains follows, all from one sample in a study of T cell responses to AZD1222 COVID-19 vaccine. Measured with immunoSEQ multiplex PCR; TCRdb has only the in-frame clones, and not every one. This sample has roughly 70,000 clones, with roughly 85% found just once. The sample here was peripheral blood, taken 28 days after the second AZD1222 dose. Receptors originate from an adult who received the AZD1222 COVID-19 vaccine. CDR3s include the opening cysteine and the closing phenylalanine or tryptophan. Fields, in order: J gene, V gene, clone size, D gene, CDR3 protein, CDR3 DNA. The D gene is left open where the match is weak. Expanded clones get a size class; other rows say once, few or many, or leave the size out.

>TRBJ2-3|TRBV3-1/TRBV3-2|once|TRBD2
CASSQDTLAGGLDTQYF
TGTGCCAGCAGCCAAGATACGCTAGCGGGAGGGCTAGATACGCAGTATTTT
>TRBJ2-7|TRBV5-4|once|TRBD2
CASSLDSAGVSYEQYF
TGTGCCAGCAGCTTGGATTCTGCGGGGGTCTCCTACGAGCAGTACTTC
>TRBJ2-1|TRBV12-1|-|-
CASSGKRNPNEQFF
TGTGCCAGCAGTGGGAAGCGGAATCCCAATGAGCAGTTCTTC
>TRBJ1-2|TRBV7-2|-|-
CASSLESLFGYTF
TGTGCCAGCAGCTTAGAAAGTTTGTTCGGCTACACCTTC
>TRBJ1-2|TRBV3-1/TRBV3-2|-|-
CASSPPRGGANYGYTF
TGTGCCAGCAGCCCCCCCAGGGGAGGGGCTAACTATGGCTACACCTTC
>TRBJ2-3|TRBV7-2|-|TRBD2
CASNSGSPAPTDTQYF
TGTGCCAGCAATAGCGGGAGCCCAGCGCCCACAGATACGCAGTATTTT
>TRBJ1-1|TRBV2|-|-
CASSFPTGLGGTEAFF
TGTGCCAGCAGCTTTCCGACAGGCCTCGGAGGCACTGAAGCTTTCTTT
>TRBJ2-1|TRBV24-1|-|TRBD1
CATSDDRAPSYNEQFF
TGTGCCACCAGTGATGACAGGGCACCCTCCTACAATGAGCAGTTCTTC
>TRBJ1-6|TRBV11-2|few|TRBD1
CASSRDRGSPLHF
TGTGCCAGCAGCCGGGACAGGGGATCACCCCTCCACTTT
>TRBJ1-1|TRBV27|-|-
CASSLWGLANTEAFF
TGTGCCAGCAGTTTATGGGGACTGGCCAACACTGAAGCTTTCTTT
>TRBJ1-1|TRBV6-1|-|-
CASSEGGELNTEAFF
TGTGCCAGCAGTGAAGGCGGGGAGTTGAACACTGAAGCTTTCTTT
>TRBJ2-2|TRBV11-2|-|TRBD1
CASSKQGARVTGELFF
TGTGCCAGCAGCAAACAGGGGGCGCGGGTCACCGGGGAGCTGTTTTTT
>TRBJ1-2|TRBV19|-|TRBD1
CASSKGQGGGGYGYTF
TGTGCCAGTAGTAAAGGACAGGGAGGAGGAGGCTATGGCTACACCTTC
>TRBJ2-1|TRBV29-1|-|-
CSVVRGTSYNEQFF
TGCAGCGTTGTCCGCGGGACCTCCTACAATGAGCAGTTCTTC
>TRBJ1-1|TRBV19|-|TRBD1
CASAGQVNTEAFF
TGTGCCAGTGCGGGACAGGTGAACACTGAAGCTTTCTTT
>TRBJ2-7|TRBV7-2|-|-
CASTHPPGEQYF
TGTGCCAGCACCCACCCCCCGGGCGAGCAGTACTTC
>TRBJ2-1|TRBV7-8|-|-
CASSSVRVGWNEQFF
TGTGCCAGCAGCTCGGTTAGGGTTGGGTGGAATGAGCAGTTCTTC
>TRBJ1-1|TRBV7-2|-|-
CASSLMAENTEAFF
TGTGCCAGCAGCTTAATGGCAGAGAACACTGAAGCTTTCTTT
>TRBJ1-2|TRBV5-1|-|-
CASSPRGGTNYGYTF
TGCGCCAGCAGCCCGCGAGGAGGAACTAACTATGGCTACACCTTC
>TRBJ1-1|TRBV19|-|-
CASSTNLNTEAFF
TGTGCCAGTAGTACCAACTTGAACACTGAAGCTTTCTTT
>TRBJ1-4|TRBV5-1|few|TRBD1
CASSQGQGGVATNEKLFF
TGCGCCAGCAGCCAAGGACAGGGTGGAGTTGCAACTAATGAAAAACTGTTTTTT
>TRBJ1-2|TRBV6-5|-|-
CASSWGRTNYGYTF
TGTGCCAGCAGTTGGGGACGGACTAACTATGGCTACACCTTC
>TRBJ2-7|TRBV5-4|-|TRBD2
CASSLVSGTSEDEQYF
TGTGCCAGCAGCTTGGTGAGCGGGACTAGCGAGGACGAGCAGTACTTC
>TRBJ2-7|TRBV6-5|once|TRBD1
CASSYKQGTIYEQYF
TGTGCCAGCAGTTACAAACAGGGGACCATCTACGAGCAGTACTTC